This TCR beta chain was captured in a study of response to subunit inactivated influenza vaccine. Study results and limitations: The authors put forward the suggestion that each seasonal influenza vaccination may bring in only a limited number of new T cells.

V lost 4 bases and J 8 bases, leaving 12 bases between the germline ends. Germline CDR1 is MRHNA and CDR2 is SNTAGT. The CDR3 contains 13 residues. TCRdb recomputed calls from the RT-PCR reads with MiXCR, one row per CDR3 protein. The table includes a few hundred thousand distinct CDR3 sequences, 12% to 15% detected once. On this clonotype itself: The antigen remains unidentified.

The clonotype comes from a man between 45 and 60 years old who received an inactivated influenza vaccine. The source material was PBMCs from blood, sampled 12 days after vaccination. This chain uses TRBV6-4 with TRBJ2-1; D possibly corresponds to TRBD1 (6 bases). CDR3 loop: CASSAGTNYEQFF. The CDR3, as DNA: TGTGCCAGCAGTGCAGGGACAAACTATGAGCAGTTCTTC.